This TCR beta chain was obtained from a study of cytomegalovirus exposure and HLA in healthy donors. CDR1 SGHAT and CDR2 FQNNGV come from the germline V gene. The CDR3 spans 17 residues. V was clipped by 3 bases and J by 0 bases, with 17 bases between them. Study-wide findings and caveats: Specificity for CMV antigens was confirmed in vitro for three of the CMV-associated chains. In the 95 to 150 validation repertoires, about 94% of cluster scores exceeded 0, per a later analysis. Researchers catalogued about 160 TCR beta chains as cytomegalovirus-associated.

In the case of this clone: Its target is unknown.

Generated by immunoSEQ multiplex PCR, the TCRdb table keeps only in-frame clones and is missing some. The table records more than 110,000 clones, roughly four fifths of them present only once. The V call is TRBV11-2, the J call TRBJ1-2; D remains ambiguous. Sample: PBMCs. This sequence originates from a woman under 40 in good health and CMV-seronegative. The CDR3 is CASSLSPGSSANYGYTF. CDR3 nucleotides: TGTGCCAGCAGCTTGAGTCCGGGATCCTCCGCTAACTATGGCTACACCTTC.